This TCR beta chain was documented in a study of T cell changes during pregnancy in multiple sclerosis. Sequenced by immunoSEQ multiplex PCR; TCRdb stores in-frame clones only, minus some. Among 30,000 to 35,000 clones listed, 90% were seen once. The CDR3 runs 13 residues. Trimming removed 5 bases from V and 0 bases from J, with 7 bases in between. Germline-derived CDR1 and CDR2 are SEHNR and FQNEAQ (reference sequence). The receptor's source is a female donor with multiple sclerosis, enrolled in a pregnancy study. The sequenced sample was CD8+ T cells from peripheral blood mononuclear cells, obtained before pregnancy. The chain is built from TRBV7-9 and TRBJ2-5, with a tentative D call TRBD2 (6 bases). The CDR3 DNA reads as TGTGCCAGCAGCAGCGGGTACCAAGAGACCCAGTACTTC. Protein: CASSSGYQETQYF.